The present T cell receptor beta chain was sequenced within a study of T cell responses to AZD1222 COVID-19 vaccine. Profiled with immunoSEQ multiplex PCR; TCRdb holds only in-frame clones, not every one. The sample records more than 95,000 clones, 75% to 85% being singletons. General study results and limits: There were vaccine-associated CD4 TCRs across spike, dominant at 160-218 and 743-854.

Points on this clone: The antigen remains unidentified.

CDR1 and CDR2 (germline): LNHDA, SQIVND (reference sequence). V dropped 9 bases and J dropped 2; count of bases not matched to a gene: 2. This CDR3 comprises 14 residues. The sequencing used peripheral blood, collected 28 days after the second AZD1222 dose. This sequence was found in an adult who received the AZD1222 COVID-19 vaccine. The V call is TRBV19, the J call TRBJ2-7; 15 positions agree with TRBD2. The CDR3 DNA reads TGTGCCAGCAGGACTAGCGGGGGGGCCTACGAGCAGTACTTC. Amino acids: CASRTSGGAYEQYF.